These T cell receptor beta chains were read from a single sample in a study of blood T cell repertoires in COVID-19. The table came from immunoSEQ multiplex PCR; TCRdb's copy has only in-frame clones and leaves some out. The data contain about 400,000 clones, around 90% of them seen just once; the ten biggest clones take up over 2%. Sequenced: PBMCs or T cells enriched from blood (not recorded which). These receptors all come from a woman aged 35 to 49 with acute COVID-19. The CDR3 runs from the conserved cysteine through the conserved F or W. A D gene is named only where the DNA matches it firmly. Some rows have no size entry. The others give once, few or many, or a class for an expanded clone.

once	TRBD1	TRBV4-1	TRBJ1-4	TGCGCCAGCAGTCAGGACAGGGCTAATGAAAAACTGTTTTTT	CASSQDRANEKLFF
.	TRBD1	TRBV3-1/TRBV3-2	TRBJ1-1	TGTGCCAGCAGCCAAGTGACAGGGGGGACTGAAGCTTTCTTT	CASSQVTGGTEAFF
.	TRBD2	TRBV5-1	TRBJ2-3	TGCGCCAGCAGCCCACTCGGACTAGCGGGGATCACAGATACGCAGTATTTT	CASSPLGLAGITDTQYF
.	TRBD1	TRBV19	TRBJ1-2	TGTGCCAGTAGAAGGGGGGACAGGCGAGACTATGGCTACACCTTC	CASRRGDRRDYGYTF
.	.	TRBV10-3	TRBJ1-4	TGTGCCATCAGAGGACAGTTTAATGAAAAACTGTTTTTT	CAIRGQFNEKLFF
.	TRBD1	TRBV6-2/TRBV6-3	TRBJ1-2	TGTGCCAGCAGTTACGGTGGACAGGACTATGGCTACACCTTC	CASSYGGQDYGYTF
.	.	TRBV9	TRBJ1-2	TGTGCCAGCACCAAAGAAGGACAGATCAACTATGGCTACACCTTC	CASTKEGQINYGYTF
once	TRBD1	TRBV6-5	TRBJ1-6	TGTGCCAGCAGTTCGCGACAGGGAGGCAATTCACCCCTCCACTTT	CASSSRQGGNSPLHF
.	TRBD2	TRBV2	TRBJ2-3	TGTGCCAGCAGTGCCGGGACTAGCGGGGTCACAGATACGCAGTATTTT	CASSAGTSGVTDTQYF
.	TRBD1	TRBV10-3	TRBJ2-2	TGTGCCATCAGACCCAGGGGGCAAGGCGGGGAGCTGTTTTTT	CAIRPRGQGGELFF
.	.	TRBV19	TRBJ1-1	TGTGCCAGTAGTAGAACAGCTAACACTGAAGCTTTCTTT	CASSRTANTEAFF
.	TRBD1	TRBV5-1	TRBJ2-5	TGCGCCAGCAGCTCAGACCCGGGACAGGGGGGCGAGACCCAGTACTTC	CASSSDPGQGGETQYF
.	.	TRBV5-1	TRBJ2-5	TGCGCCAGCTCAGGGCTACGAGAGACCCAGTACTTC	CASSGLRETQYF
.	.	TRBV5-4	TRBJ2-3	TGTGCCAGCAGCTTGGGGGCAGGGGAAGCAGATACGCAGTATTTT	CASSLGAGEADTQYF
.	TRBD1	TRBV18	TRBJ2-6	TGTGCCAGCTCACCACAGACAGGGGGGGCTGGGGCCAACGTCCTGACTTTC	CASSPQTGGAGANVLTF
.	.	TRBV24-1	TRBJ2-1	TGTGCCACCAGAATGGACAAGGCATTATCCCCTTACAATGAGCAGTTCTTC	CATRMDKALSPYNEQFF
.	.	TRBV7-9	TRBJ1-1	TGTGCCAGCACCCCCGCAAGGGGGGGAACTATGAACACTGAAGCTTTCTTT	CASTPARGGTMNTEAFF
.	.	TRBV30	TRBJ2-1	TGTGCCTGGAATAGGGGGAGCTCCTACAATGAGCAGTTCTTC	CAWNRGSSYNEQFF
.	.	TRBV18	TRBJ2-1	TGTGCCAGCTCACCACCGGCTAGCCGGGGTGAGCAGTTCTTC	CASSPPASRGEQFF
.	TRBD1	TRBV7-2	TRBJ2-7	TGTGCCAGCAGCGGATTTTACAGGGGGATCGGCTACGAGCAGTACTTC	CASSGFYRGIGYEQYF
.	.	TRBV5-4	TRBJ2-5	TGTGCCAGCAGCTTGGTAGGAGGTGGGCAAGAGACCCAGTACTTC	CASSLVGGGQETQYF
.	TRBD1	TRBV11-3	TRBJ1-1	TGTGCCAGCAGCTTGACGCAGGGGGGAAAAGCTTTCTTT	CASSLTQGGKAFF
.	.	TRBV7-9	TRBJ1-2	TGTGCCAGCAGCCCAGGGAGGCGCTATGGCTACACCTTC	CASSPGRRYGYTF
.	.	TRBV4-1	TRBJ2-3	TGCGCCAGCAGCCAGAGCCGCTTTAGTAGACTCCGCACAGATACGCAGTATTTT	CASSQSRFSRLRTDTQYF
.	TRBD1	TRBV15	TRBJ2-1	TGTGCCACCAGCAGAGCCAGGACAGGGGGTAGGGATGAGCAGTTCTTC	CATSRARTGGRDEQFF
.	TRBD1	TRBV3-1/TRBV3-2	TRBJ1-6	TGTGCCAGCAGCCCGGGACAGAGAAATTCACCCCTCCACTTT	CASSPGQRNSPLHF
.	.	TRBV7-9	TRBJ2-1	TGTGCCAGCAGTCAAAGTCGGGACAATGAGCAGTTCTTC	CASSQSRDNEQFF
once	.	TRBV2	TRBJ2-4	TGTGCCAGCAAAGGACAAGATGGAGCCAAAAACATTCAGTACTTC	CASKGQDGAKNIQYF
.	.	TRBV5-4	TRBJ2-3	TGTGCCAGCAGCTTGGACTTGGGAGGCACAGATACGCAGTATTTT	CASSLDLGGTDTQYF
.	TRBD1	TRBV18	TRBJ1-1	TGTGCCAGCTCCCTTAGACAGGGTGAGACTGAAGCTTTCTTT	CASSLRQGETEAFF
.	.	TRBV19	TRBJ1-2	TGTGCCAGTAGCCTCGGGATTAACTATGGCTACACCTTC	CASSLGINYGYTF
.	.	TRBV20-1	TRBJ1-1	TGCAGTGCCCGGTTTTACAGGGAAGCTTTCTTT	CSARFYREAFF
once	.	TRBV24-1	TRBJ2-7	TGTGCCACCAGTGACAGCCGGGACTGGCAGTACTTC	CATSDSRDWQYF
.	TRBD1	TRBV5-6	TRBJ2-5	TGTGCCAGCAGCTTCCGGACAGGAATCCAAGAGACCCAGTACTTC	CASSFRTGIQETQYF
.	TRBD2	TRBV5-1	TRBJ2-3	TGCGCCAGCTTACGGGCGGGGGATCCGGGGACAGATACGCAGTATTTT	CASLRAGDPGTDTQYF
.	.	TRBV4-1	TRBJ1-3	TGCGCCAGCAGCCATGTCCTCCGGTTTAATGAGAACACCATATATTTT	CASSHVLRFNENTIYF
.	.	TRBV5-1	TRBJ1-1	TGCGCCAGCAGCGCCACCGTGGGGAGCACTGAAGCTTTCTTT	CASSATVGSTEAFF
.	.	TRBV7-9	TRBJ2-7	TGTGCCAGCAGCCGGGGGGCCGAGCAGTACTTC	CASSRGAEQYF
.	TRBD2	TRBV25-1	TRBJ2-3	TGTGCCAGCAGTGAATACGGCGGGGGGGCTGGAGATACGCAGTATTTT	CASSEYGGGAGDTQYF
.	.	TRBV9	TRBJ2-5	TGTGCCAGCAGCGTCCACTCGGGGGGCACAGAGACCCAGTACTTC	CASSVHSGGTETQYF
.	TRBD2	TRBV5-4	TRBJ2-7	TGTGCCAGCAGCTTAACTAGCGGCTCCTACGAGCAGTACTTC	CASSLTSGSYEQYF
.	.	TRBV4-1	TRBJ1-1	TGCGCCAGCAGCCTCGGAGGGGCGGACACTGAAGCTTTCTTT	CASSLGGADTEAFF
.	.	TRBV5-6	TRBJ2-5	TGTGCCAGCAGCTCCAGGGTGGGTCTTGAGACCCAGTACTTC	CASSSRVGLETQYF
.	TRBD2	TRBV7-6	TRBJ2-3	TGTGCCAGCAGCCAAACTAGCGGGGGGGCCGAAGATACGCAGTATTTT	CASSQTSGGAEDTQYF
.	TRBD1	TRBV5-1	TRBJ1-2	TGCGCCAGCAGCTCGGGACAGGGGAATGGCTACACCTTC	CASSSGQGNGYTF
.	.	TRBV7-9	TRBJ1-1	TGTGCCAGCAGCTTAGCGCAGGGGCGGTCCCCAAACACTGAAGCTTTCTTT	CASSLAQGRSPNTEAFF
.	TRBD1	TRBV30	TRBJ1-6	TGTGCGGGGACAGGGGGCGCGGCGAATTCACCCCTCCACTTT	CAGTGGAANSPLHF
.	.	TRBV29-1	TRBJ2-5	TGCAGCGTTGAAGCTCAACAGGGCGTAGGACAAGAGACCCAGTACTTC	CSVEAQQGVGQETQYF
once	TRBD2	TRBV15	TRBJ2-1	TGTGCCACCGGCGGGGGGGGAGTGGAGCAGTTCTTC	CATGGGGVEQFF
once	.	TRBV7-8	TRBJ2-1	TGTGCCAGCAGCTTATGGGGGGGGGCCTCGAATGAGCAGTTCTTC	CASSLWGGASNEQFF
.	TRBD2	TRBV19	TRBJ2-2	TGTGCCAGTAGCCCCCTTGGGGGGGACACCGGGGAGCTGTTTTTT	CASSPLGGDTGELFF
.	TRBD1	TRBV5-4	TRBJ2-7	TGTGCCAGCAGCTTAAGTTTGGGACAGGGCACCTACGAGCAGTACTTC	CASSLSLGQGTYEQYF
.	TRBD2	TRBV4-1	TRBJ2-5	TGCGCCAGCAGCCATTTCCCGGGACTAGCCAAAGAGACCCAGTACTTC	CASSHFPGLAKETQYF
.	.	TRBV6-5	TRBJ2-7	TGTGCCAGCAGTAACACCATCCCGCGGGAGCAGTACTTC	CASSNTIPREQYF
.	.	TRBV10-3	TRBJ1-2	TGTGCCATCAGTGAGTCCGGCGGAAATGGCTACACCTTC	CAISESGGNGYTF
.	.	TRBV10-3	TRBJ1-4	TGTGCCATAAAGACAGACGTTAATGAAAAACTGTTTTTT	CAIKTDVNEKLFF